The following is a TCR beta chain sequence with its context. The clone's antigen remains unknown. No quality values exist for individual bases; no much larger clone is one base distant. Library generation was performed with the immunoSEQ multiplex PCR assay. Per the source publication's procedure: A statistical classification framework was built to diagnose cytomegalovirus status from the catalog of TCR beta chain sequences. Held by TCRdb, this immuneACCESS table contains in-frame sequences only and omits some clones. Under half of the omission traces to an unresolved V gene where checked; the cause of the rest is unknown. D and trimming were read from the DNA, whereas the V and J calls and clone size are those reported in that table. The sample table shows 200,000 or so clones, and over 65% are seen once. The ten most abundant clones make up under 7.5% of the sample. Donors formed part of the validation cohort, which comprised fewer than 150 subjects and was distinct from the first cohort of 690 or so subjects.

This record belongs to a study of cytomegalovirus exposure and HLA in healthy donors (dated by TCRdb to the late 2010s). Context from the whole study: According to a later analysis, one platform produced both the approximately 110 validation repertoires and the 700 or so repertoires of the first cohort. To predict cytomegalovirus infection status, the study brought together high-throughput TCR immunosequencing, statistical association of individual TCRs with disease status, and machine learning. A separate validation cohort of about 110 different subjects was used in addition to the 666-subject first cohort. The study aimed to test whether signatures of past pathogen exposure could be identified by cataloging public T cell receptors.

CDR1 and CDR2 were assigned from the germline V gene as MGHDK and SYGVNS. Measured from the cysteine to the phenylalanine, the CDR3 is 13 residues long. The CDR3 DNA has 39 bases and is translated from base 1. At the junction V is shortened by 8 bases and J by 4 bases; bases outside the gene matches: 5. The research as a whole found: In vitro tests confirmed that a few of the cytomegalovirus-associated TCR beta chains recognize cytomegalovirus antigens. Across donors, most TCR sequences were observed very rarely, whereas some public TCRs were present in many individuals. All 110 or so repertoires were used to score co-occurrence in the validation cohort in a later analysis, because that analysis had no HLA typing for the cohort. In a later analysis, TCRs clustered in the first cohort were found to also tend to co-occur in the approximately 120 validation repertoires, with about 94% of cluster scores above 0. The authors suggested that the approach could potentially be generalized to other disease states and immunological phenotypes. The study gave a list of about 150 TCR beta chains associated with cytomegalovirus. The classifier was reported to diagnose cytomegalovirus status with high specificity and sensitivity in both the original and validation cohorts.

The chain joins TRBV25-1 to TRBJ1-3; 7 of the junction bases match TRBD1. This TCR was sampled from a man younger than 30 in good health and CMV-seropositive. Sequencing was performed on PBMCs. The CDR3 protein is CASARGKGNTIYF. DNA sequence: TGTGCCAGCGCCAGGGGGAAGGGAAACACCATATATTTT.